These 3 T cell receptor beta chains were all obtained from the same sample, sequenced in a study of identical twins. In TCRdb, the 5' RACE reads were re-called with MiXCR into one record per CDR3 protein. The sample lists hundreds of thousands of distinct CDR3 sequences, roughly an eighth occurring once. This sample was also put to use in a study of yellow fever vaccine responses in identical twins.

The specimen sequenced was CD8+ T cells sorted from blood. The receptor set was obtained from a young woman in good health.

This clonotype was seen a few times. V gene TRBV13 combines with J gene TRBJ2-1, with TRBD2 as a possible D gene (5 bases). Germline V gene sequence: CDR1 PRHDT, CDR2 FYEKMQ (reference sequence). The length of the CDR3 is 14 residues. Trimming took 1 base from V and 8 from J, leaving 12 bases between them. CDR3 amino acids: CASSLEASFYEQFF. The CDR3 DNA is TGTGCCAGCAGCTTAGAGGCTAGCTTCTATGAGCAGTTCTTC.

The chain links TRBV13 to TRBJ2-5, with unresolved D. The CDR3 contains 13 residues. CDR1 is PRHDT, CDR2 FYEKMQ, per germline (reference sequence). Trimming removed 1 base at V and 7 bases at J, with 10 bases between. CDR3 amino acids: CASSLDLKGTQYF. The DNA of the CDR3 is TGTGCCAGCAGCTTAGACCTAAAGGGGACCCAGTACTTC.

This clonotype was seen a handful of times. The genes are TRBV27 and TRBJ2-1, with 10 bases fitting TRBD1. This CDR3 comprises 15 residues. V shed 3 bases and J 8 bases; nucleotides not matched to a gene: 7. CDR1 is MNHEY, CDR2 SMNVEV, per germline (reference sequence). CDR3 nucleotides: TGTGCCAGCAGTTTTTCGGACAGGGGGAGGGATGAGCAGTTCTTC. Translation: CASSFSDRGRDEQFF.